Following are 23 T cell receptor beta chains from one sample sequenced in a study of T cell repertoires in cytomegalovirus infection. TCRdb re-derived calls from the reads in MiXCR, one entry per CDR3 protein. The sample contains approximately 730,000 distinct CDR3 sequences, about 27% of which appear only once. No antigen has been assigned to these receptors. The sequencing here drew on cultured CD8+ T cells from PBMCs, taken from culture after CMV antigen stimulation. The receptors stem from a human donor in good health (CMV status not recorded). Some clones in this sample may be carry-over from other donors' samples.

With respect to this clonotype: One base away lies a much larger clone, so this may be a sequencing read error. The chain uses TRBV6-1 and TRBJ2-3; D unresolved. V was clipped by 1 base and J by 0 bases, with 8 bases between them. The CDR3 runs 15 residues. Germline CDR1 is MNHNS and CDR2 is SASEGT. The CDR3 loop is CASSEEGFSTDTQYF. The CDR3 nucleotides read TGTGCCAGCAGTGAAGAGGGTTTTAGCACAGATACGCAGTATTTT.

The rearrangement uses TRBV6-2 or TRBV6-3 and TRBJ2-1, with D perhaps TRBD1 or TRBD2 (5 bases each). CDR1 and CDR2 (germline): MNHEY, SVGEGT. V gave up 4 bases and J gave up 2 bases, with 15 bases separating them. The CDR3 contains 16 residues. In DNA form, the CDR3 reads TGTGCCAGCAGTTCTCTAGGGACCAGGGCCTACAATGAGCAGTTCTTC. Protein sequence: CASSSLGTRAYNEQFF.

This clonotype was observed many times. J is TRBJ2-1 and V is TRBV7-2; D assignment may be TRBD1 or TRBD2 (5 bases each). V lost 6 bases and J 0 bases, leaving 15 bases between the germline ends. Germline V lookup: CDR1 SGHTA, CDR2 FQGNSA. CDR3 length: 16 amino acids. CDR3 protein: CASSGVGESSYNEQFF. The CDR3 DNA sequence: TGTGCCAGCAGTGGGGTGGGGGAGAGCTCCTACAATGAGCAGTTCTTC. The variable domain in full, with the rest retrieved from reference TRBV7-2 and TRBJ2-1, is GAGVSQSPSNKVTEKGKDVELRCDPISGHTALYWYRQSLGQGLEFLIYFQGNSAPDKSGLPSDRFSAERTGGSVSTLTIQRTQQEDSAVYLCASSGVGESSYNEQFFGPGTRLTVL.

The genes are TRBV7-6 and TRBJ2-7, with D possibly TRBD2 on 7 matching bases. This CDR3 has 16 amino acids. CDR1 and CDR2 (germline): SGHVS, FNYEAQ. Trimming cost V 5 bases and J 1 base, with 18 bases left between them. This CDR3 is CASSLPREGGSYEQYF. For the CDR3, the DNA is TGTGCCAGCAGCCTACCTAGGGAGGGGGGGTCCTACGAGCAGTACTTC.

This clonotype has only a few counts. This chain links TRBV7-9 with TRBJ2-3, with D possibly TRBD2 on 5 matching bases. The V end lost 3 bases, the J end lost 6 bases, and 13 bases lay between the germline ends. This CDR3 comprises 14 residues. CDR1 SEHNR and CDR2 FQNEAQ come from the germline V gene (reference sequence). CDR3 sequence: CASSFIERGDTQYF. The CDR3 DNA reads TGTGCCAGCAGCTTCATAGAACGCGGGGATACGCAGTATTTT.

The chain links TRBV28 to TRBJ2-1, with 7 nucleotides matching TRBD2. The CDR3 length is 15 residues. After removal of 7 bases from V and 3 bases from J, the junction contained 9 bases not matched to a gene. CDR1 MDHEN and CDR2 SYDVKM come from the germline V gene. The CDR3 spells CASKVGGPLYNEQFF. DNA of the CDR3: TGTGCCAGCAAGGTGGGAGGGCCACTCTACAATGAGCAGTTCTTC. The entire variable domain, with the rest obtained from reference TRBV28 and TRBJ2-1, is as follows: DVKVTQSSRYLVKRTGEKVFLECVQDMDHENMFWYRQDPGLGLRLIYFSYDVKMKEKGDIPEGYSVSREKKERFSLILESASTNQTSMYLCASKVGGPLYNEQFFGPGTRLTVL.

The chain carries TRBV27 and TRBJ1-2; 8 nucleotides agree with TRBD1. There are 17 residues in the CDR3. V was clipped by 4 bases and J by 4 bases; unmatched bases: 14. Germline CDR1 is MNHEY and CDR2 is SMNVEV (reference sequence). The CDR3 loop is CASSSSMIGQGGYGYTF. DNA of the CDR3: TGTGCCAGCAGTTCCTCCATGATCGGACAGGGAGGCTATGGCTACACCTTC.

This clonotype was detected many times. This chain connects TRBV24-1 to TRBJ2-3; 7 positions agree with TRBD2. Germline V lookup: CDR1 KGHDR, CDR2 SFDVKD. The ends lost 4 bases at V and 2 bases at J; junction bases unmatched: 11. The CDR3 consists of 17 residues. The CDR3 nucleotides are TGTGCCACCAGTGACCCCCGTGCGGGGGACTCCACAGATACGCAGTATTTT. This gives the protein CATSDPRAGDSTDTQYF.

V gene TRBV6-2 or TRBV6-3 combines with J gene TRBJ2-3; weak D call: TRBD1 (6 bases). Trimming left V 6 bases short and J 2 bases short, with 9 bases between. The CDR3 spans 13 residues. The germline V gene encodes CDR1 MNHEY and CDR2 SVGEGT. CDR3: CASSGQNTDTQYF. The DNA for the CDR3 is TGTGCCAGCAGCGGACAGAACACAGATACGCAGTATTTT.

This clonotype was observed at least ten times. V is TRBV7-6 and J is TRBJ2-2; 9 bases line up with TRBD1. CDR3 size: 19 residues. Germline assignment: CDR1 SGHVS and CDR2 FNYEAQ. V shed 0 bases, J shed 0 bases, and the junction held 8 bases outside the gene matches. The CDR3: CASSLATGQGTPNTGELFF. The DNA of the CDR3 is TGTGCCAGCAGCTTAGCAACCGGACAGGGGACCCCGAACACCGGGGAGCTGTTTTTT. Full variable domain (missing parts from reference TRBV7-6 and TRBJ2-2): GAGVSQSPRYKVTKRGQDVALRCDPISGHVSLYWYRQALGQGPEFLTYFNYEAQQDKSGLPNDRFSAERPEGSISTLTIQRTEQRDSAMYRCASSLATGQGTPNTGELFFGEGSRLTVL.

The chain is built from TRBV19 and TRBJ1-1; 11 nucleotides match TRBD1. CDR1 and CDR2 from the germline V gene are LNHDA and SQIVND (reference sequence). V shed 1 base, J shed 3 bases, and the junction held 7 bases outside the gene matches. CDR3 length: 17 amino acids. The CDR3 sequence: CASSIGDRGFFDTEAFF. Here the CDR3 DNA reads TGTGCCAGTAGTATAGGGGACAGGGGGTTTTTCGACACTGAAGCTTTCTTT.

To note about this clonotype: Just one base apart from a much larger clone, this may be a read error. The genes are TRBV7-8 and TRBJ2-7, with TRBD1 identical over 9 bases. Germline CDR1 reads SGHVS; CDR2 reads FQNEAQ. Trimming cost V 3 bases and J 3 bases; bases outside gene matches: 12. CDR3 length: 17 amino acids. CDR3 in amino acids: CASSFPPGRGQGYEQYF. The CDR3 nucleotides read TGTGCCAGCAGCTTCCCCCCGGGTAGGGGACAGGGCTACGAGCAGTACTTC.

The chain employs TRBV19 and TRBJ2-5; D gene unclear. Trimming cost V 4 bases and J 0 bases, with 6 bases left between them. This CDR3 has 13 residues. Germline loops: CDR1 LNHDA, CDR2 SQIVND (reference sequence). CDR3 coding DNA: TGTGCCAGTAGTAGACGGTACCAAGAGACCCAGTACTTC. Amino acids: CASSRRYQETQYF. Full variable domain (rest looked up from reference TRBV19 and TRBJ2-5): DGGITQSPKYLFRKEGQNVTLSCEQNLNHDAMYWYRQDPGQGLRLIYYSQIVNDFQKGDIAEGYSVSREKKESFPLTVTSAQKNPTAFYLCASSRRYQETQYFGPGTRLLVL.

The CDR3 loop reads CASRRPGGGNYGYTF. The CDR3 DNA sequence: TGTGCCAGCAGGCGCCCCGGGGGGGGTAACTATGGCTACACCTTC. The rearrangement joins TRBV27 to TRBJ1-2; a weak D match, TRBD1 (5 bases). V was trimmed by 6 bases and J by 1 base, leaving 15 bases between them. The CDR3 loop spans 15 amino acids. CDR1 is MNHEY, CDR2 SMNVEV, per germline (reference sequence).

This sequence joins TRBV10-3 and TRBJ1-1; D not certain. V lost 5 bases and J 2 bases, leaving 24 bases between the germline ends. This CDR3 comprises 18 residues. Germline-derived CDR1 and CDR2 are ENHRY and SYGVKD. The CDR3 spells CAISIRVAERAPNTEAFF. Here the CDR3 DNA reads TGTGCCATCAGTATCCGGGTGGCCGAACGGGCCCCAAACACTGAAGCTTTCTTT.

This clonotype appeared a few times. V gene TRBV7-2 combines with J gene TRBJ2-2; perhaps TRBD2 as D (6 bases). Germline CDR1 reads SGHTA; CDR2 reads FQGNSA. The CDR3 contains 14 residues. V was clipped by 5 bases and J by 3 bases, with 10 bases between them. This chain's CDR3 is CASSTGLHTGELFF. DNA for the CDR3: TGTGCCAGCAGCACGGGACTCCACACCGGGGAGCTGTTTTTT.

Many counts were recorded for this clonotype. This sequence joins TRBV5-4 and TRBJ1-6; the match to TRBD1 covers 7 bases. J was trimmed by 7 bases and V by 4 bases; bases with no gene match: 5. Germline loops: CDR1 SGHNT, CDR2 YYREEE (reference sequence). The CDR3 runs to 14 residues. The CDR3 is CASSDREGNSPLHF. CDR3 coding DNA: TGTGCCAGCAGCGACAGGGAGGGGAATTCACCCCTCCACTTT.

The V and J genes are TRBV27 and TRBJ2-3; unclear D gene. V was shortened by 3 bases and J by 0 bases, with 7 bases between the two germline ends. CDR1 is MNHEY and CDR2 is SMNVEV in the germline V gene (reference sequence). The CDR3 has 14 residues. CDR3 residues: CASSLPTSTDTQYF. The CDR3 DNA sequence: TGTGCCAGCAGTTTGCCAACTAGCACAGATACGCAGTATTTT.

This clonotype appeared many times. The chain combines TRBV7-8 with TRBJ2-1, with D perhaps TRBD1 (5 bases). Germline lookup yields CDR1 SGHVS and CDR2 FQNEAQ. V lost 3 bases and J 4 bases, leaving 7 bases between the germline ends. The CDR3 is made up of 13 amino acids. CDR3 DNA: TGTGCCAGCAGCTTCAGGGTATACAATGAGCAGTTCTTC. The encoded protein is CASSFRVYNEQFF. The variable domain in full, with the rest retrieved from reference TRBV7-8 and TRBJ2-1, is GAGVSQSPRYKVAKRGQDVALRCDPISGHVSLFWYQQALGQGPEFLTYFQNEAQLDKSGLPSDRFFAERPEGSVSTLKIQRTQQEDSAVYLCASSFRVYNEQFFGPGTRLTVL.

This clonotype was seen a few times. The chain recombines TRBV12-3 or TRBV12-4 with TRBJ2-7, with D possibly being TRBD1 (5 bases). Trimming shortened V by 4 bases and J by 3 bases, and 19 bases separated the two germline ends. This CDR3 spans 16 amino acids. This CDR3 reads CASSYWLGAEGYEQYF. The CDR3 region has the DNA TGTGCCAGCAGTTACTGGTTAGGGGCTGAAGGCTACGAGCAGTACTTC.

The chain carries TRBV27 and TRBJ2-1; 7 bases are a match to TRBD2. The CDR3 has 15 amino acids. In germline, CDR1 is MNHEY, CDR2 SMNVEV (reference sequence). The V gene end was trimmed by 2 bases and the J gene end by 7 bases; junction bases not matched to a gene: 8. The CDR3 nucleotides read TGTGCCAGCAGTTTAAGCGGGGAGAGGTGGAATGAGCAGTTCTTC. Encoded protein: CASSLSGERWNEQFF.

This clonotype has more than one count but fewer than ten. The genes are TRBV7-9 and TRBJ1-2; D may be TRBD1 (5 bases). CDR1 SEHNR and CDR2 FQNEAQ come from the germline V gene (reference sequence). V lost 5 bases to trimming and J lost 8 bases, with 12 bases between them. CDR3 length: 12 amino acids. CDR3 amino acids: CASSRGVQGYTF. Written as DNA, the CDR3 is TGTGCCAGCAGCCGGGGGGTTCAAGGCTACACCTTC.

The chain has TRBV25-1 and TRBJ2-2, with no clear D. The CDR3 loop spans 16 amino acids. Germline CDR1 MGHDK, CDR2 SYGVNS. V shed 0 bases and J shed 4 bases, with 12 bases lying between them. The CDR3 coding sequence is TGTGCCAGCAGTGAATATTTTCAACTGCGCACCGGGGAGCTGTTTTTT. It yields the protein CASSEYFQLRTGELFF.